This T cell receptor (beta chain) was profiled in a study of beta chain features in type 1 diabetes. Study results and caveats: A closer apparent resemblance between naive, central memory and Treg TCRB repertoires was seen in patients than in healthy donors. Researchers report that Type 1 diabetes patients had moderately but significantly shorter TCRB CDR3s across all four CD4+ subsets.

Since all of the isolated RNA was reverse transcribed, expressed TCRB transcripts were what got sequenced. Data came from immunoSEQ multiplex PCR; TCRdb stores just in-frame clones and leaves some out. This table has a few hundred thousand clones, over 10% appearing once. The collection from each donor was one heparinised blood draw averaging roughly 0.11 L. Sorting based on CD45RO/CCR7/CD25/CD127/CD95/CD27 separated CD4+ naive, central memory, regulatory and stem cell-like memory cells. Trimming removed 2 bases at V and 8 bases at J, with 3 bases between. The CDR3 is 11 residues long. Germline CDR1 MNHNY, CDR2 SVGAGI (reference sequence). This clone was recorded a few times. Its antigen is unidentified.

This receptor was identified in a woman in her late teens or twenties with type 1 diabetes. Sequenced material: naive CD4+ T cells from blood. V usage is TRBV6-6 and J usage is TRBJ1-4; no reliable D call. Written as DNA, the CDR3 is TGTGCCAGCAGTTACGGCGAAAAACTGTTTTTT. This gives the protein CASSYGEKLFF.